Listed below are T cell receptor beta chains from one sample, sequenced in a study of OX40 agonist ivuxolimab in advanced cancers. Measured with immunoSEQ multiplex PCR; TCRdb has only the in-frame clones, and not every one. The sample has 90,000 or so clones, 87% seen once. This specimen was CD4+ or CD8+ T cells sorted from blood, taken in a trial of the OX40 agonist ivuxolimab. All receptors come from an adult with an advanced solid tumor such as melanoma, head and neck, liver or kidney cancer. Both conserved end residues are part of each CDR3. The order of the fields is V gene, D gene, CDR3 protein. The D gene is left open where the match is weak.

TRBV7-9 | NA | CASSLAAGNTIYF
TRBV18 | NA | CASSPPLIETQYF
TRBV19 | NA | CASSPFAGSNTGELFF
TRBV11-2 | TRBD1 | CASSFTDRANQPQHF
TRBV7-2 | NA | CASSLEMGQPQHF
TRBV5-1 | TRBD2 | CASSLAPGTSGSSSYNEQFF
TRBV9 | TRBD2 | CASSGNTSGDYNEQFF
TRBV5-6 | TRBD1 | CASRPDRGGEKLFF
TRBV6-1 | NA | CASSEGRNQPQHF
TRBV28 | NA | CASRGGTNYGYTF
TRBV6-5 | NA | CATARVGTGGQYF
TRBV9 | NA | CASRRDSEGAGELFF
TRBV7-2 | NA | CASSVGPNYGYTF
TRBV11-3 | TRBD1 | CASSRDSGRTEAFF